This TCR beta chain originates from a study of blood T cells in healthy people across ages. The study's findings and limits: Any changes in expanded clonotypes were possibly confounded, as donor CMV status remained unknown.

A remark on this clonotype: Its antigen is currently unknown.

Germline lookup yields CDR1 SEHNR and CDR2 FQNEAQ (reference sequence). This CDR3 contains 14 residues. V gave up 0 bases and J gave up 4 bases, with 10 bases separating them. Primed by a sample-barcoded 5' primer and a J-beta primer mix, a second PCR proceeded for about 6 to 11 cycles. TCRdb analysed the 5' RACE reads with MiXCR anew, one entry per CDR3 protein. Among about 970,000 distinct CDR3 sequences listed, roughly 51% were seen once. The sequenced sample consisted of blood. The sequence came from a woman in her sixties in good health. The chain joins TRBV7-9 to TRBJ2-7; D uncertain. The CDR3: CASSLAGMNYEQYF. The DNA of the CDR3 is TGTGCCAGCAGCTTAGCGGGGATGAATTACGAGCAGTACTTC.